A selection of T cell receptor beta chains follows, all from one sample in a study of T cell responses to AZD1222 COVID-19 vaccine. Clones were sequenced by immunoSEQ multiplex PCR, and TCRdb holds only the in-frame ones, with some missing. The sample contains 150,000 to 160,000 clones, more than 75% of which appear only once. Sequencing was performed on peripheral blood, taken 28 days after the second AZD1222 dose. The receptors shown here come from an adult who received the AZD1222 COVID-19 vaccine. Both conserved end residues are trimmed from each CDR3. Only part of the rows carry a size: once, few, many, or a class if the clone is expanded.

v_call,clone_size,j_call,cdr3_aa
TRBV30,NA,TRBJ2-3,AWSGRSSNTQY
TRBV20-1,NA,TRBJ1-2,SARDLEGYT
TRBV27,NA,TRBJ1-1,ASSLFPAVPPQGDTEAF
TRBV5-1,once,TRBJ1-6,ASSQGQGNNSPLH
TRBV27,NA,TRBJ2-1,ASSLRAAGGYNEQF
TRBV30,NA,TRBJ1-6,AWSVGEDSPLH
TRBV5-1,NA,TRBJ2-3,ASSLERADTQY
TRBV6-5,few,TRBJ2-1,ASRILARGEQF
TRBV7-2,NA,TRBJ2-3,ASSLVGGSGADTQY
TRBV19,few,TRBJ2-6,ASSILVLGGPWGQAASGANVLT
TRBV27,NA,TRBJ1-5,ASSLLSPGRAYSNQPQH
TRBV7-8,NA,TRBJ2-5,ASHTSGATQETQY
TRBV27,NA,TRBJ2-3,ASSLFLTDTQY
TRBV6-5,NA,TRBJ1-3,ASTPTPGNTIY
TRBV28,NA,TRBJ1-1,ATSQGSTEAF
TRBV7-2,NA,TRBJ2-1,ASSLAMSSYNEQF
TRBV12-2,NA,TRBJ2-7,ASRPRTSGYEQY
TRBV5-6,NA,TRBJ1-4,ASSLGEKLF
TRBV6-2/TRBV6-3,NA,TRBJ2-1,ASSSLGTYNGEQF
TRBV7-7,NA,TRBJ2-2,ATGVAGGELF
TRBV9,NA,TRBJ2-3,ASSVVTSTDTQY
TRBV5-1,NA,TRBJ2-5,ASSLDGTGQETQY
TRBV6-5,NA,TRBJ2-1,ASSYPPGTKYNEQF
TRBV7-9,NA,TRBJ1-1,ASSLKVPNTEAF
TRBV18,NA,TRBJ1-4,ASSWGQRATNEKLF